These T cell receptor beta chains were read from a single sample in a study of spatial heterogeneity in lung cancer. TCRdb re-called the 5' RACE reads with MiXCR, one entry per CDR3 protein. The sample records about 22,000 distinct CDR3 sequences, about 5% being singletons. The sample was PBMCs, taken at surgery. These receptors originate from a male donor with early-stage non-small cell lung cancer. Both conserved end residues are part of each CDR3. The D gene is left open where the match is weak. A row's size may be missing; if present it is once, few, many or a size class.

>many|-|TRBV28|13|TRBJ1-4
CASSLSGAEKLFF
TGTGCCAGCAGTTTGTCGGGGGCCGAAAAACTGTTTTTT
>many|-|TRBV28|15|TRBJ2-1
CASSSGGRESDEQFF
TGTGCCAGCAGTTCGGGCGGACGGGAAAGCGATGAGCAGTTCTTC
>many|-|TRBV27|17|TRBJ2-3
CASNFSRRGTRTDTQYF
TGTGCCAGTAATTTCTCTCGGAGAGGAACTCGCACAGATACGCAGTATTTT
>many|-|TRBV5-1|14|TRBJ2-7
CASSLEGTVYEQYF
TGCGCCAGCAGCTTGGAGGGGACGGTCTACGAGCAGTACTTC
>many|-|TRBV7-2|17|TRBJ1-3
CASSLLSPGSSGNTIYF
TGTGCCAGCAGCTTATTGTCCCCAGGGAGCTCTGGAAACACCATATATTTT
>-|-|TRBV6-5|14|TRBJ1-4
CASSYGGRYEKLFF
TGTGCCAGCAGTTACGGGGGGAGGTATGAAAAACTGTTTTTT
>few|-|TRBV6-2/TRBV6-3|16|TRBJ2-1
CASSYRPGGGGNEQFF
TGTGCCAGCAGTTACCGCCCCGGAGGAGGGGGGAATGAGCAGTTCTTC
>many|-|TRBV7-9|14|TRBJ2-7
CASSLRGAPYEQYF
TGTGCCAGCAGCCTTAGGGGGGCCCCCTACGAGCAGTACTTC
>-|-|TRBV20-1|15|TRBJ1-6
CSARGGARSNSPLHF
TGCAGTGCTAGAGGTGGGGCAAGATCTAATTCACCCCTCCACTTT
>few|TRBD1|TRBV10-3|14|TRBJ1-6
CAISGGQVHSPLHF
TGTGCCATCAGTGGGGGACAGGTTCATTCACCCCTCCACTTT
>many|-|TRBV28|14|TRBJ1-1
CASSLNRKAFEAFF
TGTGCCAGCAGTTTAAACAGAAAGGCTTTTGAAGCTTTCTTT
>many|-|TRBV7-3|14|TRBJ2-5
CASSLKPGIETQYF
TGTGCCAGCAGCCTAAAACCAGGCATTGAGACCCAGTACTTC
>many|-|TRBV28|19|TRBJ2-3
CASSYSRETSLASTDTQYF
TGTGCCAGCAGTTACTCTAGGGAAACTAGCTTGGCTAGCACAGATACGCAGTATTTT
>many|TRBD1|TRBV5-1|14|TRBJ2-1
CASSLGQGTDEQFF
TGCGCCAGCAGCTTGGGACAGGGGACCGATGAGCAGTTCTTC
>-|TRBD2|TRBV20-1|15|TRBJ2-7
CSAREAGQSSYEQYF
TGCAGTGCTAGAGAAGCGGGGCAGAGCTCCTACGAGCAGTACTTC
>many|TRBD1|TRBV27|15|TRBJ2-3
CASSVRDRGRDTQYF
TGTGCCAGCAGTGTCCGGGACAGGGGGCGAGATACGCAGTATTTT
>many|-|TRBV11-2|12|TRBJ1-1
CASSFTSTEAFF
TGTGCCAGCAGCTTTACCTCCACTGAAGCTTTCTTT
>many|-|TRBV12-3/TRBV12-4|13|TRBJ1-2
CASSFTDRGGYTF
TGTGCCAGCAGTTTTACGGACAGAGGTGGCTACACCTTC
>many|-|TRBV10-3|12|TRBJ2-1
CAISSRGNEQFF
TGTGCCATCAGTTCGAGGGGTAATGAGCAGTTCTTC
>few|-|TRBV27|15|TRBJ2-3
CASTLLGGGTDTQYF
TGTGCCAGCACCCTCCTCGGGGGCGGCACAGATACGCAGTATTTT
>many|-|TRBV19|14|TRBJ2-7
CASSPPGHTYEQYF
TGTGCCAGTAGTCCGCCGGGACACACCTACGAGCAGTACTTC
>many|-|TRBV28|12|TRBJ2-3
CASTKSPDTQYF
TGTGCCAGCACCAAAAGCCCAGATACGCAGTATTTT
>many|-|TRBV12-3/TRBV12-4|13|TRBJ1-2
CASSLEGSYGYTF
TGTGCCAGCAGTTTAGAGGGGTCCTATGGCTACACCTTC
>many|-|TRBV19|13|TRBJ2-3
CASGGQATDTQYF
TGTGCCTCGGGCGGGCAGGCCACAGATACGCAGTATTTT
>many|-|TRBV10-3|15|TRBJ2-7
CATGHYGTGTPEQYF
TGTGCCACGGGCCACTACGGGACCGGGACCCCCGAGCAGTACTTC
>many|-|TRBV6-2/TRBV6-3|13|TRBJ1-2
CASKGPSRYGYTF
TGTGCCAGCAAGGGGCCCAGCAGGTATGGCTACACCTTC
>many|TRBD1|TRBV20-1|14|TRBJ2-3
CSALGQGGTDTQYF
TGCAGTGCTTTAGGACAGGGGGGCACAGATACGCAGTATTTT
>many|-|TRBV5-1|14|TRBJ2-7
CASSRGGSSYEQYF
TGCGCCAGCAGCAGGGGAGGCAGCTCCTACGAGCAGTACTTC
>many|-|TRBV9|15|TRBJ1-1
CASSVGGPRGTEAFF
TGTGCCAGCAGCGTAGGGGGCCCAAGAGGCACTGAAGCTTTCTTT
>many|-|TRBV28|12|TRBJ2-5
CASSLSLETQYF
TGTGCCAGCAGTTTATCTCTAGAGACCCAGTACTTC
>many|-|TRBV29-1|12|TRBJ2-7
CSVEGHVLEQYF
TGCAGCGTTGAAGGGCATGTCCTCGAGCAGTACTTC
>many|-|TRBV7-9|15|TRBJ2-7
CASSPTGPISYEQYF
TGTGCCAGCAGCCCAACAGGGCCGATCTCCTACGAGCAGTACTTC
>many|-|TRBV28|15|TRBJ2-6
CASTLSGVGANVLTF
TGTGCCAGCACCCTCTCCGGGGTTGGGGCCAACGTCCTGACTTTC